The 32 T cell receptor beta chains given below trace back to one sample, sequenced in a study of T cell responses to AZD1222 COVID-19 vaccine. Libraries were prepared by immunoSEQ multiplex PCR; TCRdb keeps only in-frame clonotypes and omits some of them. The sample yields 150,000 to 200,000 clones, roughly 92% seen once. This specimen consisted of peripheral blood, obtained on day 0 of AZD1222 vaccination. The receptors stem from an adult in good health.

CDR3 nucleotide sequence: TGTGCCAGCAGTGAGGGACAGATGAACACTGAAGCTTTCTTT. This codes for CASSEGQMNTEAFF. This chain connects TRBV2 to TRBJ1-1; 7 nucleotides agree with TRBD1. V lost 3 bases and J lost 0; bases outside the gene matches: 1. Germline-derived CDR1 and CDR2 are SNHLY and FYNNEI. The CDR3 is 14 amino acids.

This chain links TRBV6-5 with TRBJ2-7, with D unresolved. CDR1 and CDR2 from the germline V gene are MNHEY and SVGAGI. Trimming shortened V by 0 bases and J by 2 bases, and 8 bases separated the two germline ends. The CDR3 has 14 amino acids. CDR3 DNA sequence: TGTGCCAGCAGTTACTCGCGTGGTACCTACGAGCAGTACGTC. Its protein product is CASSYSRGTYEQYV.

This clone was seen just once. The rearrangement links TRBV19 to TRBJ1-1; TRBD1 is a possible D gene (5 bases). Trimming took 7 bases from V and 5 from J, leaving 14 bases between them. Germline CDR1 is LNHDA and CDR2 is SQIVND (reference sequence). This CDR3 spans 13 amino acids. CDR3 sequence (DNA): TGTGCCAGTACAGGGAGAAGGGGAACTGAAGCTTTCTTT. Translating it yields CASTGRRGTEAFF. Combining the CDR3 with reference TRBV19 and TRBJ1-1 gives the whole variable domain DGGITQSPKYLFRKEGQNVTLSCEQNLNHDAMYWYRQDPGQGLRLIYYSQIVNDFQKGDIAEGYSVSREKKESFPLTVTSAQKNPTAFYLCASTGRRGTEAFFGQGTRLTVV.

The chain carries TRBV18 and TRBJ1-5; the match to TRBD1 covers 7 bases. V was pared by 2 bases and J by 10 bases, with 5 bases of the junction left unmatched. The CDR3 contains 13 residues. Germline V gives CDR1 KGHSH, CDR2 LQKENI. The CDR3 nucleotides are TGTGCCAGCTCACCAGACAGGGTGGGTCCCCAGCATTTT. Encoded protein: CASSPDRVGPQHF.

The chain employs TRBV5-4 and TRBJ2-1, with 8 nucleotides matching TRBD1. V was clipped by 4 bases and J by 6 bases; unmatched bases: 12. The CDR3 is 16 amino acids. From germline, CDR1 is SGHNT and CDR2 YYREEE (reference sequence). CDR3 bases: TGTGCCAGCAGCCCCTGGACAGGGAGGTCCCCCAATGAGCAGTTCTTC. Protein: CASSPWTGRSPNEQFF.

The V gene is TRBV5-4, the J gene TRBJ2-5, with D perhaps assigned TRBD1 or TRBD2 (5 bases each). CDR3 size: 11 residues. Germline-derived CDR1 and CDR2 are SGHNT and YYREEE (reference sequence). V was pared by 10 bases and J by 5 bases, with 12 bases between. The CDR3 protein is CAGGHMETQYF. The CDR3 coding sequence is TGTGCCGGAGGACATATGGAGACCCAGTACTTC.

The chain employs TRBV19 and TRBJ1-1; 7 nucleotides match TRBD1. Germline CDR1 reads LNHDA; CDR2 reads SQIVND (reference sequence). J was trimmed by 5 bases and V by 5 bases; bases with no gene match: 11. This CDR3 region has 15 residues. CDR3 in DNA: TGTGCCAGTAGTTCCAAGACAGGGTCGGAGACTGAAGCTTTCTTT. It codes for CASSSKTGSETEAFF.

The chain has TRBV7-3 and TRBJ2-3; D is undetermined. The length of the CDR3 is 12 residues. The ends were cut back, 6 bases at V and 0 bases at J, with 4 bases in the middle. CDR1 SGHTA and CDR2 FQGTGA come from the germline V gene. CDR3 in DNA: TGTGCCAGCAGTTCTAGCACAGATACGCAGTATTTT. Translation gives CASSSSTDTQYF.

This clone was observed a few times. The chain employs TRBV7-2 and TRBJ1-6; D gene ambiguous. Germline CDR1 reads SGHTA; CDR2 reads FQGNSA. V dropped 8 bases and J dropped 6 bases, with 11 bases sitting between them. CDR3 size: 13 residues. The CDR3 loop is CASAGLPNSPLHF. The CDR3 DNA reads as TGTGCCAGCGCAGGTTTACCTAATTCACCCCTCCACTTT. Based on the CDR3 plus reference TRBV7-2 and TRBJ1-6, the full variable domain is GAGVSQSPSNKVTEKGKDVELRCDPISGHTALYWYRQSLGQGLEFLIYFQGNSAPDKSGLPSDRFSAERTGGSVSTLTIQRTQQEDSAVYLCASAGLPNSPLHFGNGTRLTVT.

The genes are TRBV4-1 and TRBJ2-7; TRBD2 matches at 8 bases. Germline V gene sequence: CDR1 MGHRA, CDR2 YSYEKL. The V segment lost 2 bases and the J segment 0 bases; nucleotides outside the gene matches: 3. CDR3 length: 15 residues. CDR3: CASSQTSGSSYEQYF. CDR3 nucleotide sequence: TGCGCCAGCAGCCAAACTAGCGGCAGCTCCTACGAGCAGTACTTC.

The chain employs TRBV18 and TRBJ2-1; tentatively, D is TRBD2 (5 bases). Germline CDR1 KGHSH, CDR2 LQKENI. This CDR3 contains 14 residues. V shed 8 bases and J shed 0 bases, with 11 bases lying between them. The CDR3 DNA reads TGTGCCAGCGCCATCGGGGACTCCTACAATGAGCAGTTCTTC. This encodes CASAIGDSYNEQFF.

The genes are TRBV19 and TRBJ2-2; D is tentatively TRBD1 or TRBD2 (5 bases each). Trimming shortened V by 8 bases and J by 3 bases, and 10 bases separated the two germline ends. This CDR3 comprises 13 residues. The germline V gene has CDR1 LNHDA and CDR2 SQIVND (reference sequence). In DNA, the CDR3 is TGTGCCAGTTGCGTGGGGGACACCGGGGAGCTGTTTTTT. Translating gives CASCVGDTGELFF.

This chain connects TRBV28 to TRBJ2-1; TRBD2 matches 7 bases. Looked up from germline, CDR1 is MDHEN and CDR2 is SYDVKM. With 2 bases clipped from V and 11 bases from J, the junction kept 9 bases outside the gene matches. The CDR3 extends over 14 amino acids. CDR3 in amino acids: CASSLNRPAGKQFF. The CDR3 DNA reads as TGTGCCAGCAGTTTAAATCGGCCAGCGGGAAAGCAGTTCTTC.

This chain connects TRBV11-3 to TRBJ2-3; the match to TRBD2 covers 7 bases. The CDR3 loop spans 16 amino acids. V was pared by 2 bases and J by 5 bases, with 10 bases of the junction left unmatched. Germline lookup yields CDR1 SGHNT and CDR2 YENEEA. The CDR3 DNA reads TGTGCCAGCAGCTTAAGAGCGGCGGGAGTAAAAGATACGCAGTATTTT. This encodes CASSLRAAGVKDTQYF. Combining the CDR3 with reference TRBV11-3 and TRBJ2-3 gives the whole variable domain EAGVVQSPRYKIIEKKQPVAFWCNPISGHNTLYWYLQNLGQGPELLIRYENEEAVDDSQLPKDRFSAERLKGVDSTLKIQPAELGDSAVYLCASSLRAAGVKDTQYFGPGTRLTVL.

This clone was picked up one time. The rearrangement links TRBV6-6 to TRBJ1-1, with unresolved D. In germline, CDR1 is MNHNY, CDR2 SVGAGI (reference sequence). The CDR3 length is 13 residues. V gave up 7 bases and J gave up 0 bases, with 9 bases separating them. The DNA of the CDR3 is TGTGCCAGCATACCGGGAATGAACACTGAAGCTTTCTTT. The encoded protein is CASIPGMNTEAFF.

V is TRBV7-9 and J is TRBJ1-4; perhaps TRBD1 as D (5 bases). The CDR3 sequence is 12 residues long. Germline CDR1 is SEHNR and CDR2 is FQNEAQ (reference sequence). Trimming shortened V by 6 bases and J by 15 bases, and 17 bases separated the two germline ends. CDR3 loop: CASSSGTQRMFF. CDR3 DNA sequence: TGTGCCAGCAGTTCCGGGACCCAGAGGATGTTTTTT.

The chain has TRBV4-1 and TRBJ2-3; 9 bases match TRBD2. The length of the CDR3 is 19 residues. Per the germline V gene, CDR1 is MGHRA and CDR2 is YSYEKL. Trimming removed 0 bases from V and 4 bases from J; junction bases left unmatched: 14. The DNA for the CDR3 is TGCGCCAGCAGCCAAGATCAGTACCGATGGACTAGCGACGCAGATACGCAGTATTTT. This codes for CASSQDQYRWTSDADTQYF.

The CDR3 protein is CASSTDLSHEQYF. The CDR3 DNA reads as TGTGCCAGCAGCACGGACCTCTCTCACGAGCAGTACTTC. The genes are TRBV7-9 and TRBJ2-7; no firm D call. Per germline, CDR1 SEHNR and CDR2 FQNEAQ (reference sequence). V was pared by 5 bases and J by 5 bases, with 13 bases between. This CDR3 contains 13 residues.

The chain combines TRBV19 with TRBJ1-2; tentative D call: TRBD1 (5 bases). CDR1 LNHDA and CDR2 SQIVND come from the germline V gene (reference sequence). Trimming pared 6 bases from V and 5 bases from J, leaving 19 bases between. This CDR3 comprises 15 residues. CDR3: CASRPGPTNGYGYTF. The CDR3 DNA is TGTGCCAGTAGGCCGGGACCGACAAACGGGTATGGCTACACCTTC.

The chain has TRBV5-8 and TRBJ1-1, with a tentative D call TRBD1 (6 bases). V lost 4 bases and J lost 0, with 16 bases in between. This CDR3 comprises 16 residues. Germline V gene data show CDR1 as SGHTS and CDR2 as YDEGEE. The CDR3 loop is CASSPYRAGMNTEAFF. CDR3 DNA sequence: TGTGCCAGCAGCCCCTACAGGGCGGGGATGAACACTGAAGCTTTCTTT.

The chain joins TRBV18 to TRBJ1-1; D is ambiguous. The CDR3 extends over 13 amino acids. CDR1 is KGHSH and CDR2 is LQKENI in the germline V gene. The V end was cut by 4 bases, the J end by 4 bases, with 10 bases between. CDR3 DNA: TGTGCCAGCTCACAGAAGGAGTTCACTGAAGCTTTCTTT. Translation gives CASSQKEFTEAFF. Supplemented by reference TRBV18 and TRBJ1-1, the full variable domain reads NAGVMQNPRHLVRRRGQEARLRCSPMKGHSHVYWYRQLPEEGLKFMVYLQKENIIDESGMPKERFSAEFPKEGPSILRIQQVVRGDSAAYFCASSQKEFTEAFFGQGTRLTVV.

This clone has more than one count but fewer than ten. This chain joins TRBV6-4 and TRBJ1-1, with D hard to call. The CDR3 sequence is 13 residues long. V lost 0 bases and J lost 5, with 7 bases in between. Germline loops: CDR1 MRHNA, CDR2 SNTAGT. The CDR3 coding sequence is TGTGCCAGCAGTGACTCTTCTCTGACTGAAGCTTTCTTT. It codes for CASSDSSLTEAFF.

This chain joins TRBV12-5 and TRBJ1-2, with a possible D match to TRBD1 (6 bases). The CDR3 spans 15 residues. Trimming took 4 bases from V and 8 from J, leaving 20 bases between them. Germline V lookup: CDR1 LGHNT, CDR2 FRNRAP. The CDR3 is CASGSPRLGAQGYTF. CDR3 DNA sequence: TGTGCTAGTGGTTCTCCCAGGCTGGGGGCCCAGGGCTACACCTTC. Using reference TRBV12-5 and TRBJ1-2 for the parts outside the CDR3, the full variable domain is DARVTQTPRHKVTEMGQEVTMRCQPILGHNTVFWYRQTMMQGLELLAYFRNRAPLDDSGMPKDRFSAEMPDATLATLKIQPSEPRDSAVYFCASGSPRLGAQGYTFGSGTRLTVV.

V is TRBV27 and J is TRBJ1-5; 8 bases are a match to TRBD1. This CDR3 has 14 residues. Germline-derived CDR1 and CDR2 are MNHEY and SMNVEV (reference sequence). V was clipped by 2 bases and J by 7 bases; unmatched bases: 4. The DNA of the CDR3 is TGTGCCAGCAGTTTAGGACAGGGACGACAGCCCCAGCATTTT. The encoded protein is CASSLGQGRQPQHF.

The chain has TRBV4-1 and TRBJ1-5, with D maybe TRBD1 (5 bases). Trimming removed 1 base from V and 6 bases from J, with 13 bases in between. The CDR3 is 15 residues long. Germline loops: CDR1 MGHRA, CDR2 YSYEKL. This chain's CDR3 is CASSQGGTGGQPQHF. CDR3 bases: TGCGCCAGCAGCCAAGGGGGGACGGGAGGTCAGCCCCAGCATTTT.

The chain is built from TRBV10-1 and TRBJ1-5; a possible D gene is TRBD1 (5 bases). CDR3 length equals 13 residues. Trimming shortened V by 2 bases and J by 6 bases, and 8 bases separated the two germline ends. CDR1 WNHNN and CDR2 SYGVQD come from the germline V gene (reference sequence). The CDR3 spells CASSEGGSQPQHF. The CDR3 DNA reads as TGCGCCAGCAGTGAGGGGGGTAGTCAGCCCCAGCATTTT.

The chain employs TRBV27 and TRBJ2-1; tentatively, D is TRBD2 (7 bases). The CDR3 runs to 18 residues. Trimming shortened V by 2 bases and J by 0 bases, and 17 bases separated the two germline ends. The V gene's germline CDR1 is MNHEY and CDR2 SMNVEV (reference sequence). The CDR3 nucleotides are TGTGCCAGCAGTTTACGGGCTGGGGGCGGGAGCTCCTACAATGAGCAGTTCTTC. Translating it yields CASSLRAGGGSSYNEQFF.

The chain combines TRBV28 with TRBJ2-7, with a tentative D call TRBD2 (6 bases). The CDR3 loop spans 18 amino acids. Germline loops: CDR1 MDHEN, CDR2 SYDVKM. Deletions cut 1 base from V and 6 bases from J, with 25 bases between. The CDR3 DNA follows: TGTGCCAGCAGTTTATCCAGGTGGCGAGGGGTAGGAGGGCTCGAGCAGTACTTC. As protein: CASSLSRWRGVGGLEQYF.

The V gene is TRBV24-1, the J gene TRBJ2-7, with TRBD1 identical over 12 bases. CDR3 length: 16 residues. CDR1 KGHDR and CDR2 SFDVKD come from the germline V gene. J gave up 3 bases and V 5 bases, and 7 bases lay outside the gene matches. The CDR3, as DNA: TGTGCCACCAGTGGCCCACGGGACAGGGGGCTCTACGAGCAGTACGTC. It is translated as CATSGPRDRGLYEQYV.

This chain joins TRBV6-5 and TRBJ2-2; tentative D call: TRBD1 (6 bases). Per the germline V gene, CDR1 is MNHEY and CDR2 is SVGAGI. The CDR3 totals 15 residues. Trimming removed 6 bases at V and 5 bases at J, with 16 bases between. The CDR3 nucleotides are TGTGCCAGCAGAAGCGGACAGTGGCGGACCGGGGAGCTGTTTTTT. Translating gives CASRSGQWRTGELFF.

This chain uses TRBV3-1 (or the pseudogene TRBV3-2) with TRBJ1-5, with D possibly being TRBD1 (5 bases). Germline V CDR1 and CDR2: LGHDT, YNNKEL (reference sequence). V lost 5 bases, J lost 4 bases, and 15 bases lay in between. The CDR3 loop spans 15 amino acids. CDR3 DNA: TGTGCCAGCAGCTACGGGACGACTGGGAATCAGCCCCAGCATTTT. Translating it yields CASSYGTTGNQPQHF.

The chain joins TRBV4-1 to TRBJ1-1; D remains ambiguous. V was cut by 5 bases and J by 6 bases, with 13 bases left in between. Germline V lookup: CDR1 MGHRA, CDR2 YSYEKL. This CDR3 has 13 residues. CDR3 bases: TGCGCCAGCAGCGAGGAAGGGAAGTCTGAAGCTTTCTTT. Translation: CASSEEGKSEAFF.